The entry below describes one TCR beta chain. What it binds is not known. The sample belongs to a study of early T cells in non-severe SARS-CoV-2 infection. About the study: With bulk RNA from unsorted whole blood as input, sequencing yielded unpaired chains.

General observations from the study: Comparison of clonotypes with VDJdb favored anti-spike CD8 responses while missing private and CD4 specificities.

This CDR3 comprises 14 residues. Trimming removed 6 bases at V and 0 bases at J, with 12 bases between. Germline V gene lookup returns CDR1 DFQATT and CDR2 SNEGSKA (reference sequence). The protocol attached unique molecular identifiers to individual cDNA molecules. One entry per CDR3 protein, called by TCRdb with MiXCR from the 5' RACE reads. The table lists tens of thousands of distinct CDR3 sequences, about 10% of them singletons, with 5.9% in the top ten. The receptor comes from an adult who was a healthcare worker with PCR-confirmed SARS-CoV-2 infection or an uninfected control (not recorded which). This chain links TRBV20-1 with TRBJ2-1; no reliable D call. What was sequenced was whole blood. The CDR3: CSARALSSYNEQFF. The DNA for the CDR3 is TGCAGTGCAAGGGCCCTATCCTCCTACAATGAGCAGTTCTTC.